The 12 T cell receptor beta chains below come from one sample, sequenced in a study of cytotoxic CD8 clonotypes in ibrutinib-treated CLL. TCRdb's copy holds only in-frame clones and misses some; the assay was immunoSEQ multiplex PCR. The sample carries just over 65,000 clones, around 68% recorded once. The sequenced sample was PBMCs, obtained after 12 months of ibrutinib treatment. The receptors were gathered from a human donor with chronic lymphocytic leukemia.

Only a few counts were recorded for this clone. V and J are TRBV28 and TRBJ1-2, with 9 bases fitting TRBD1. This CDR3 comprises 11 residues. V lost 8 bases and J lost 5; bases outside the gene matches: 0. Germline CDR1 and CDR2: MDHEN and SYDVKM. The CDR3: CASGTGYGYTF. The CDR3 DNA follows: TGTGCCAGCGGGACAGGGTATGGCTACACCTTC.

The rearrangement links TRBV30 to TRBJ2-5, with D maybe TRBD2 (5 bases). The ends were cut back, 3 bases at V and 2 bases at J, with 16 bases in the middle. Germline values: CDR1 GTSNPN, CDR2 SVGIG (reference sequence). This CDR3 comprises 15 residues. The CDR3 DNA is TGTGCCTGGAGCCCCGGGGTTGATCAACAAGAGACCCAGTACTTC. Its protein is CAWSPGVDQQETQYF.

This clone was counted only a few times. The genes are TRBV5-6 and TRBJ1-2; D is undetermined. This CDR3 is built from 15 residues. CDR1 is SGHDT and CDR2 is YYEEEE in the germline V gene. Deletions cut 4 bases from V and 3 bases from J, with 16 bases between. The CDR3 DNA reads TGTGCCAGCAGCCGTGAAAAGTTAGGACACTATGGCTACACCTTC. This encodes CASSREKLGHYGYTF.

The chain combines TRBV21-1 with TRBJ1-5. TRBV21-1 is classified as a pseudogene. This CDR3 has 16 residues. This CDR3 reads CASTPEERNSNQPQHF. DNA for the CDR3: TGTGCCAGCACCCCGGAGGAACGGAATAGCAATCAGCCCCAGCATTTT.

The chain links TRBV28 to TRBJ1-1; TRBD1 might be the D (5 bases). The germline CDR1 and CDR2 sequences are MDHEN and SYDVKM. Trimming cost V 4 bases and J 3 bases, with 18 bases left between them. The CDR3 is 16 residues long. The CDR3 region has the DNA TGTGCCAGCAGTTCTCTGGACGGACAAAGGGACACTGAAGCTTTCTTT. Translating it yields CASSSLDGQRDTEAFF.

Details on this clone: At the DNA level, this CDR3 is encoded by other sequences in the same sample as well. The chain joins TRBV9 to TRBJ2-1, with 12 bases matching TRBD2. CDR1 and CDR2 (germline): SGDLS, YYNGEE. The CDR3 runs 15 residues. J gave up 7 bases and V 1 base, and 3 bases lay outside the gene matches. CDR3 in DNA: TGTGCCAGCAGCGTACTAGCGGGGGGGCCTAATGAGCAGTTCTTC. Amino acids: CASSVLAGGPNEQFF.

In its sample, this clone was seen once. The chain joins TRBV6-5 to TRBJ2-7; D gene ambiguous. CDR3 length: 14 residues. Germline V CDR1 and CDR2: MNHEY, SVGAGI. The germline V and J ends were trimmed by 6 bases and 1 base, with 13 bases remaining between them. CDR3 in amino acids: CASSLVRSSYEQYF. DNA of the CDR3: TGTGCCAGCAGCCTCGTCAGGTCTTCCTACGAGCAGTACTTC.

This clone is a singleton in its sample. J is TRBJ1-1 and V is TRBV27; 8 bases match TRBD1. The CDR3 consists of 15 residues. After removal of 1 base from V and 1 base from J, the junction contained 2 bases not matched to a gene. The germline V gene has CDR1 MNHEY and CDR2 SMNVEV (reference sequence). The CDR3 is CASSLYQGANTEAFF. DNA of the CDR3: TGTGCCAGCAGTTTATATCAGGGGGCGAACACTGAAGCTTTCTTT.

The J gene is TRBJ1-3, the V gene TRBV7-2, with D unresolved. The CDR3 runs 15 residues. The germline gives CDR1 SGHTA, CDR2 FQGNSA. The V end lost 2 bases, the J end lost 4 bases, and 12 bases lay between the germline ends. The CDR3 loop reads CASSLLTLGGNTIYF. The CDR3 DNA sequence: TGTGCCAGCAGCTTATTGACCCTTGGCGGAAACACCATATATTTT.

This chain connects TRBV7-8 to TRBJ2-7; D gene uncertain. The CDR3 runs to 13 residues. V was pared by 8 bases and J by 2 bases, with 13 bases between. CDR1 and CDR2 from the germline V gene are SGHVS and FQNEAQ. Here the CDR3 reads CASSRKTAYEQYF. The CDR3 DNA sequence: TGTGCCAGCTCACGAAAAACAGCCTACGAGCAGTACTTC.

V usage is TRBV28 and J usage is TRBJ2-7; D not certain. Trimming removed 10 bases from V and 3 bases from J, with 16 bases in between. Germline assignment: CDR1 MDHEN and CDR2 SYDVKM. This CDR3 contains 13 residues. The CDR3 DNA sequence: TGTGCCACCCGGGCCGGTTCCATCTACGAGCAGTACTTC. It codes for CATRAGSIYEQYF. Variable domain in full (rest from reference TRBV28 and TRBJ2-7): DVKVTQSSRYLVKRTGEKVFLECVQDMDHENMFWYRQDPGLGLRLIYFSYDVKMKEKGDIPEGYSVSREKKERFSLILESASTNQTSMYLCATRAGSIYEQYFGPGTRLTVT.

The rearrangement links TRBV7-3 to TRBJ2-7; 8 bases agree with TRBD1. CDR1 is SGHTA, CDR2 FQGTGA, per germline. There are 13 residues in the CDR3. V shed 4 bases, J shed 4 bases, and the junction held 3 bases outside the gene matches. The CDR3 is CASSSTGEYEQYF. The DNA of the CDR3 is TGTGCCAGCAGCTCGACAGGGGAATACGAGCAGTACTTC. Full variable domain (remainder filled in from reference TRBV7-3 and TRBJ2-7): GAGVSQTPSNKVTEKGKYVELRCDPISGHTALYWYRQSLGQGPEFLIYFQGTGAADDSGLPNDRFFAVRPEGSVSTLKIQRTERGDSAVYLCASSSTGEYEQYFGPGTRLTVT.